These T cell receptor beta chains were read from a single sample in a study of shared clonotypes between healthy human individuals. Sequencing used immunoSEQ multiplex PCR; TCRdb keeps in-frame clones, though not all of them. The top ten clones hold about 0.13% of a sample with millions of clones, 90% to 95% of them seen once. Sequenced sample: naive CD4+ T cells sorted from blood. Receptors were obtained from a man aged 18 to 29 in good health. Both conserved end residues are part of each CDR3. The D gene is left open where the match is weak. Part of the rows lack a size; the others show once, few, many or a class for expanded clones.

d_gene: -; j_gene: TRBJ1-5; v_gene: TRBV28; abundance: -; CDR3aa: CASSLRALNQPQHF; CDR3nt: TGTGCCAGCAGTTTAAGGGCCCTCAATCAGCCCCAGCATTTT
d_gene: -; j_gene: TRBJ2-7; v_gene: TRBV7-3; abundance: -; CDR3aa: CASSLNPSSYEQYF; CDR3nt: TGTGCCAGCAGCTTAAATCCATCCTCCTACGAGCAGTACTTC
d_gene: TRBD1; j_gene: TRBJ2-4; v_gene: TRBV18; abundance: -; CDR3aa: CASSPYLTGAENIQYF; CDR3nt: TGTGCCAGCTCACCTTACCTTACAGGGGCGGAAAACATTCAGTACTTC
d_gene: -; j_gene: TRBJ2-3; v_gene: TRBV5-1; abundance: -; CDR3aa: CASSLATAGDTDTQYF; CDR3nt: TGCGCCAGCAGCTTGGCCACAGCCGGGGACACAGATACGCAGTATTTT
d_gene: -; j_gene: TRBJ1-4; v_gene: TRBV6-6; abundance: -; CDR3aa: CASSPAGVGEKLFF; CDR3nt: TGTGCCAGCAGCCCCGCGGGGGTCGGTGAAAAACTGTTTTTT
d_gene: -; j_gene: TRBJ2-3; v_gene: TRBV5-4; abundance: -; CDR3aa: CASSLAGIRGADTQYF; CDR3nt: TGTGCCAGCAGCTTGGCCGGGATAAGGGGTGCAGATACGCAGTATTTT
d_gene: TRBD1; j_gene: TRBJ2-1; v_gene: TRBV9; abundance: -; CDR3aa: CASSLGQGYPEQFF; CDR3nt: TGTGCCAGCAGCTTGGGACAGGGGTACCCTGAGCAGTTCTTC
d_gene: -; j_gene: TRBJ2-2; v_gene: TRBV19; abundance: once; CDR3aa: CASSLAYGTGELFF; CDR3nt: TGTGCCAGTAGTCTAGCATACGGCACCGGGGAGCTGTTTTTT
d_gene: -; j_gene: TRBJ1-2; v_gene: TRBV19; abundance: -; CDR3aa: CASSQTLWSGYTF; CDR3nt: TGTGCCAGTAGTCAGACTCTCTGGAGTGGCTACACCTTC
d_gene: -; j_gene: TRBJ2-7; v_gene: TRBV4-3; abundance: once; CDR3aa: CASSQDTDSYEQYF; CDR3nt: TGCGCCAGCAGCCAAGATACAGACTCCTACGAGCAGTACTTC